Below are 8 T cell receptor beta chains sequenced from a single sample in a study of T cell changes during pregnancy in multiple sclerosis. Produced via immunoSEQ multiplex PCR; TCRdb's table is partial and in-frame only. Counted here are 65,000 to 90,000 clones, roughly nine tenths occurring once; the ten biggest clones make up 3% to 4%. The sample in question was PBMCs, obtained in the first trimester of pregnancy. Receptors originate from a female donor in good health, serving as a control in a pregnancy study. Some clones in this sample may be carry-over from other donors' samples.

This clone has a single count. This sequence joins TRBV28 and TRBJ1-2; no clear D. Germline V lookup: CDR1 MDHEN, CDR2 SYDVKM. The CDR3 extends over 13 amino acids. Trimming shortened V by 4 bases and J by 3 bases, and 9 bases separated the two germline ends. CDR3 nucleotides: TGTGCCAGCAGTTGGGCTTATTACTATGGCTACACCTTC. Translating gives CASSWAYYYGYTF.

The CDR3 nucleotides are TGTGCCAGCAGTTCCGGGACAGGATATCGGGAGCTGTTTTTT. Protein sequence: CASSSGTGYRELFF. The chain carries TRBV7-3 and TRBJ2-2; 8 nucleotides line up with TRBD1. Losses at the gene ends were 6 bases for V and 9 bases for J; bases not matched to a gene: 9. The CDR3 is 14 amino acids. CDR1 SGHTA and CDR2 FQGTGA come from the germline V gene.

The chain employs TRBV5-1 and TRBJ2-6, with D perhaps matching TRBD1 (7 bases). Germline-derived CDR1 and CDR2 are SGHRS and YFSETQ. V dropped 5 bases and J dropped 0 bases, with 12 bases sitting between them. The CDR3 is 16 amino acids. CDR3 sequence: CASRRGQSSGANVLTF. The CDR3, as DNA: TGCGCCAGCAGGCGGGGACAGAGCTCTGGGGCCAACGTCCTGACTTTC. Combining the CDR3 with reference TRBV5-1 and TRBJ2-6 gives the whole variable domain KAGVTQTPRYLIKTRGQQVTLSCSPISGHRSVSWYQQTPGQGLQFLFEYFSETQRNKGNFPGRFSGRQFSNSRSEMNVSTLELGDSALYLCASRRGQSSGANVLTFGAGSRLTVL.

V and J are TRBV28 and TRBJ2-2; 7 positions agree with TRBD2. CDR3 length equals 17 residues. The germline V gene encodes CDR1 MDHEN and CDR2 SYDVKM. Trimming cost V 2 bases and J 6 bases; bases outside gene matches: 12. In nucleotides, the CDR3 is TGTGCCAGCAGTTTAACTCTGGGCGGGAGTAGATCCGGGGAGCTGTTTTTT. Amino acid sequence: CASSLTLGGSRSGELFF.

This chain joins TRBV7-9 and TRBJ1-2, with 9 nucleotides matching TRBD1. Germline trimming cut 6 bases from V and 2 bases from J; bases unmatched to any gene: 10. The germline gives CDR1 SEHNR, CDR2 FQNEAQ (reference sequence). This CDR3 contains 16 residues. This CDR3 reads CASSLQGAEGNYGYTF. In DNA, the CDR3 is TGTGCCAGCAGTTTACAGGGGGCAGAGGGAAACTATGGCTACACCTTC.

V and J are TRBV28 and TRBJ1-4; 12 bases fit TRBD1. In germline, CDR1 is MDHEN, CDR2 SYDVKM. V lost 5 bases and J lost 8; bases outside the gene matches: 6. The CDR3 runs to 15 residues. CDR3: CASSGTGTGGEKLFF. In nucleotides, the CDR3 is TGTGCCAGCAGTGGTACCGGGACAGGGGGCGAAAAACTGTTTTTT.

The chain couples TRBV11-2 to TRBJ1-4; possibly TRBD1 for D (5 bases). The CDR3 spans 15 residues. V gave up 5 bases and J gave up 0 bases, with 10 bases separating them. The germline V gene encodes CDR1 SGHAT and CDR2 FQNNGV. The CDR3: CASSGRVATNEKLFF. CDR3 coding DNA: TGTGCCAGCAGCGGCAGGGTTGCAACTAATGAAAAACTGTTTTTT.

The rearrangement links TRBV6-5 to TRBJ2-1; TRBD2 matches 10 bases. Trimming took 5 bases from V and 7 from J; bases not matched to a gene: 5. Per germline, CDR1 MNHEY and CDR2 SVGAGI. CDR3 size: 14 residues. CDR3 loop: CASSRSGRWNEQFF. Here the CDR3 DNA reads TGTGCCAGCAGTCGTAGCGGGAGGTGGAATGAGCAGTTCTTC.